These T cell receptor beta chains were read from a single sample in a study of regulatory T cells in long-lasting Graves disease. In TCRdb, the multiplex PCR reads were re-called with MiXCR into one record per CDR3 protein. The sample shows under 500,000 distinct CDR3 sequences, about a sixth of them seen only once. The sample was also reused in another study, on T cells in Graves' hyperthyroidism and ophthalmopathy.

The sample here was peripheral blood mononuclear cells (PBMCs), taken at new diagnosis, from a patient treated with antithyroid drugs. Source of these receptors: a woman under 40 with Graves disease. The CDR3 runs from the conserved cysteine through the conserved F or W. The D gene is left open where the match is weak. Clone size, where shown, is once, few, many, or a class for clones that have expanded.

clone_size d_call j_call v_call cdr3_nt cdr3_aa
- - TRBJ2-1 TRBV19 TGTGCCAGTAGTCGGACTACCTACAATGAGCAGTTCTTC CASSRTTYNEQFF
many - TRBJ2-1 TRBV5-1 TGCGCCAGCAGCCCTCCCAGGTACCACAATGAGCAGTTCTTC CASSPPRYHNEQFF
many TRBD2 TRBJ2-1 TRBV6-1 TGTGCCAGCAGTAGGGAGACTAGCGGATTCTACAATGAGCAGTTCTTC CASSRETSGFYNEQFF
few TRBD1 TRBJ1-2 TRBV6-5 TGTGCCAGCAGTTGGGACAGGGGCGGCTATGGCTACACCTTC CASSWDRGGYGYTF
few TRBD1 TRBJ1-1 TRBV4-2 TGTGCCAGCAGCCAAGATGCCCACAGGGGGCCCTTAAACACTGAAGCTTTCTTT CASSQDAHRGPLNTEAFF
many - TRBJ2-7 TRBV29-1 TGCAGCGTCAGCATGAACTACGAGCAGTACTTC CSVSMNYEQYF
many - TRBJ2-3 TRBV20-1 TGCAGTGCTTTCAACGGGCGAGATACGCAGTATTTT CSAFNGRDTQYF
few - TRBJ1-3 TRBV13 TGTGCCAGCAGCTTAGGTAGGACAGTCTCTGGAAACACCATATATTTT CASSLGRTVSGNTIYF
few - TRBJ1-2 TRBV5-1 TGTGCCAGCAGCGGGGTCGACTATGGCTACACCTTC CASSGVDYGYTF
few - TRBJ1-5 TRBV19 TGTGCCAGTAGTAGCCCCGCGGCCCAGCATTTT CASSSPAAQHF
- - TRBJ2-2 TRBV3-1 TGTGCCAGCAGCCACCGGGACACCACCGGGGAGCTGTTTTTT CASSHRDTTGELFF
many TRBD1 TRBJ1-2 TRBV5-1 TGCGCCAGCAGCCTCAACCGGGACAGGGGGCCTGGGGGCTACACCTTC CASSLNRDRGPGGYTF
few - TRBJ1-2 TRBV28 TGTGCCTGCGGGGGGCGACCCTATGGCTACACCTTC CACGGRPYGYTF
- - TRBJ2-1 TRBV30 TGTGCCTGGAGTGTCCTAAGCTCCTACAATGAGCAGTTCTTC CAWSVLSSYNEQFF
- TRBD1 TRBJ1-6 TRBV5-1 TGCGCCAGCAGCTTCACCGGGACAGGGGCGAGTAATTCACCCCTCCACTTT CASSFTGTGASNSPLHF
- TRBD2 TRBJ2-7 TRBV7-6 TGTGCCAGCAGCGGGACTAGCGGGAGTTTTTACGAGCAGTACTTC CASSGTSGSFYEQYF
many - TRBJ2-1 TRBV28 TGTGCCAGCAGTTCCTTCCGGCTGGGGCAGTTCTTC CASSSFRLGQFF
many - TRBJ1-1 TRBV5-1 TGCGCCAGCAGCTTGGAAGGGAGGGACACTGAAGCTTTCTTT CASSLEGRDTEAFF
few TRBD2 TRBJ2-3 TRBV5-1 TGCGCCAGCAGCCGAATTAGCGGGAGCAGAAGCACAGATACGCAGTATTTT CASSRISGSRSTDTQYF